The 9 T cell receptor beta chains presented below share a single source sample, sequenced in a study of blood T cells in healthy people across ages. A J-beta primer mix and a sample-barcoded 5' primer were used in a second PCR of roughly 6 to 11 cycles. TCRdb analysed the 5' RACE reads with MiXCR anew, one entry per CDR3 protein. The repertoire holds more than 1,400,000 distinct CDR3 sequences, with roughly 40% as singletons. Material for sequencing was blood. Receptor source: a woman between 18 and 29 years old in good health.

In its sample, this clonotype was seen a few times. The CDR3 DNA sequence: TGCGCCAGCAGCCAGCCGGGACAGGGAAATTGGCAGTTCTTC. Residues: CASSQPGQGNWQFF. The chain has TRBV4-1 and TRBJ2-1; 9 nucleotides match TRBD1. Germline trimming cut 3 bases from V and 12 bases from J; bases unmatched to any gene: 9. This CDR3 is built from 14 residues. Germline CDR1 and CDR2: MGHRA and YSYEKL.

In its sample, this clonotype was seen a few times. J is TRBJ2-3 and V is TRBV29-1, with a possible D match to TRBD1 (5 bases). V was clipped by 3 bases and J by 1 base, with 8 bases between them. Germline V gene sequence: CDR1 SQVTM, CDR2 ANQGSEA. The CDR3 extends over 13 amino acids. CDR3 in amino acids: CSVDRAGTDTQYF. The DNA of the CDR3 is TGCAGCGTTGACAGGGCTGGCACAGATACGCAGTATTTT.

The chain carries TRBV28 and TRBJ1-1; 11 bases match TRBD1. J lost 6 bases, V lost 5 bases, and 8 bases had no gene match. There are 15 residues in the CDR3. The V gene's germline CDR1 is MDHEN and CDR2 SYDVKM. CDR3 DNA sequence: TGTGCCAGCAGTATCCGAGGGGACAGGGGGTCTGAAGCTTTCTTT. It specifies CASSIRGDRGSEAFF.

In this sample, this clonotype turned up a few times. The chain employs TRBV7-3 and TRBJ2-7; the D is unclear. The CDR3 has 14 amino acids. Trimming removed 0 bases at V and 2 bases at J, with 8 bases between. CDR1 SGHTA and CDR2 FQGTGA come from the germline V gene. The CDR3 loop is CASSLTGSTYEQYF. The CDR3 DNA reads TGTGCCAGCAGCTTAACAGGCAGTACCTACGAGCAGTACTTC. Full variable domain (missing parts from reference TRBV7-3 and TRBJ2-7): GAGVSQTPSNKVTEKGKYVELRCDPISGHTALYWYRQSLGQGPEFLIYFQGTGAADDSGLPNDRFFAVRPEGSVSTLKIQRTERGDSAVYLCASSLTGSTYEQYFGPGTRLTVT.

In its sample, this clonotype was seen a few times. The V and J genes are TRBV7-2 and TRBJ2-5, with TRBD1 identical over 9 bases. V trimming: 2 bases; J trimming: 3 bases; junction bases outside the gene matches: 4. Germline CDR1 and CDR2: SGHTA and FQGNSA. This CDR3 spans 15 amino acids. The CDR3: CASSLMGQGEETQYF. The CDR3 nucleotides read TGTGCCAGCAGCTTAATGGGACAGGGAGAAGAGACCCAGTACTTC.

This clonotype was observed a few times. V and J are TRBV11-1 and TRBJ2-7; D uncertain. CDR1 and CDR2 from the germline V gene are SGHAT and FQDESV (reference sequence). This CDR3 is 13 amino acids long. Deletions cut 5 bases from V and 3 bases from J, with 11 bases between. The CDR3 sequence is CASSPDIHYEQYF. The CDR3 DNA sequence: TGTGCCAGCAGCCCCGACATCCACTACGAGCAGTACTTC.

This clonotype was counted between two and nine times. The rearrangement uses TRBV27 and TRBJ2-7; D possibly corresponds to TRBD1 (5 bases). Germline V gene data show CDR1 as MNHEY and CDR2 as SMNVEV (reference sequence). The CDR3 has 14 amino acids. With 3 bases removed from V and 0 bases from J, the gap between germline ends came to 9 bases. The CDR3 DNA is TGTGCCAGCAGTTTTGGACACCTCTCCTACGAGCAGTACTTC. It encodes CASSFGHLSYEQYF.

The gene calls are TRBV27 and TRBJ2-3; 12 bases align to TRBD2. Germline loops: CDR1 MNHEY, CDR2 SMNVEV (reference sequence). The CDR3 contains 15 residues. Trimming took 5 bases from V and 7 from J; bases not matched to a gene: 7. The CDR3 nucleotides are TGTGCCAGCAGTGAAAGACTAGCGGGGGCGAATACGCAGTATTTT. Translating gives CASSERLAGANTQYF.

This clonotype occurred once. V and J are TRBV27 and TRBJ2-1; TRBD2 is a possible D gene (7 bases). CDR3 length equals 18 residues. CDR1 and CDR2 from the germline V gene are MNHEY and SMNVEV (reference sequence). V was shortened by 4 bases and J by 7 bases, with 26 bases between the two germline ends. The CDR3 DNA sequence: TGTGCCAGCAGTTCCCATTTAAGGGGGGGCTCCTCGGGTAATGAGCAGTTCTTC. Protein product: CASSSHLRGGSSGNEQFF.